This record looks at one T cell receptor beta chain sequence and its context. Its specificity is unknown. The study's findings and limits: Tumor memory CD4+ T cell TCR gene usage was found to cluster with blood and lymph node memory CD4+ cells and with lymph node naive CD4+ cells.

The memory fraction was CD4+CD45RO+CD25- cells. The trim removed 1 base at V and 3 bases at J, leaving 8 bases unmatched. In germline, CDR1 is DFQATT, CDR2 SNEGSKA (reference sequence). This CDR3 comprises 16 residues. Via MiXCR, TCRdb re-called the 5' RACE reads, giving one row per CDR3 protein. The sample has roughly 5,900 distinct CDR3 sequences, about 75% seen once. V is TRBV20-1 and J is TRBJ2-1; 8 bases are shared with TRBD2. Sequencing used memory CD4+ T cells sorted from a lymph node. Documented subset: memory CD4+ T cells, CD4+CD45RO+CD25-. This clonotype was obtained from a female donor with breast cancer. CDR3 in amino acids: CSARGQSGGVYNEQFF. The CDR3, as DNA: TGCAGTGCTAGAGGTCAGAGCGGGGGTGTCTACAATGAGCAGTTCTTC.